A single sample is the source of the 31 T cell receptor beta chains below, sequenced in a study of T cell repertoires in cytomegalovirus infection. Their specific antigens are unknown. TCRdb redid the calling of the reads with MiXCR, one entry per CDR3 protein. This table has about 900,000 distinct CDR3 sequences, approximately 31% appearing once. Sequenced material: cultured CD8+ T cells from PBMCs, taken from culture after CMV antigen stimulation. These receptors were collected from a human donor in good health (CMV status not recorded). Some clones in this sample may be carry-over from other donors' samples.

The rearrangement links TRBV4-3 to TRBJ2-3; 13 bases map to TRBD2. The V and J ends lost 0 bases and 0 bases, in that order; junction bases with no gene match: 12. CDR1 LGHNA and CDR2 YSLEER come from the germline V gene. This CDR3 has 21 amino acids. CDR3 protein: CASSQDPGLAGDLTSTDTQYF. The CDR3 DNA reads TGCGCCAGCAGCCAAGATCCCGGACTAGCGGGGGACTTAACTAGCACAGATACGCAGTATTTT.

In its sample, this clonotype was seen many times. The genes are TRBV7-8 and TRBJ1-5, with D perhaps matching TRBD1 (5 bases). Trimming shortened V by 5 bases and J by 5 bases, and 16 bases separated the two germline ends. CDR3 size: 15 residues. The germline V gene has CDR1 SGHVS and CDR2 FQNEAQ. The CDR3 region has the DNA TGTGCCAGCAGCGGGGTCAGGGCGCACGATCAGCCCCAGCATTTT. Its protein product is CASSGVRAHDQPQHF.

This clonotype has just a few counts. The chain employs TRBV12-3 or TRBV12-4 and TRBJ1-2; tentative D call: TRBD1 (6 bases). This CDR3 region has 16 residues. Trimming took off 0 bases at V and 2 bases at J, with 13 bases between the two ends. The chain's CDR3 is CASSLAYTGSNYGYTF. The CDR3 coding sequence is TGTGCCAGCAGTTTAGCCTATACAGGGTCCAACTATGGCTACACCTTC.

The rearrangement uses TRBV7-6 and TRBJ2-1; 9 bases agree with TRBD2. Trimming took 5 bases from V and 8 from J; bases not matched to a gene: 16. This CDR3 contains 17 residues. CDR1 and CDR2 (germline): SGHVS, FNYEAQ. The CDR3 region is CASSLLLGLALPDEQFF. The CDR3 coding sequence is TGTGCCAGCAGCCTCCTCCTTGGACTAGCGCTTCCGGATGAGCAGTTCTTC.

This clonotype has more than one count but fewer than ten. Relative to the germline gene, one junction end is altered; a read error may explain this. This chain joins TRBV7-8 and TRBJ1-6; 8 bases are shared with TRBD1. Germline CDR1 SGHVS, CDR2 FQNEAQ. CDR3 length: 19 residues. The CDR3 region is CVSTEVPGQETLYNSPLHF. In nucleotides, the CDR3 is TGTGTCAGCACCGAAGTTCCGGGACAGGAGACCCTTTATAATTCACCCCTCCACTTT.

In regard to this clonotype: Mismatch with germline at one junction end may stem from a read error. The rearrangement links TRBV7-3 to TRBJ1-5, with 11 positions matching TRBD1. Germline-derived CDR1 and CDR2 are SGHTA and FQGTGA. The CDR3 has 16 residues. The CDR3 sequence: CVSSSPGQGGNQPQHF. The CDR3 nucleotides are TGTGTCAGCAGCTCCCCGGGACAGGGGGGCAATCAGCCCCAGCATTTT. Looking up the rest from reference TRBV7-3 and TRBJ1-5 gives the full variable domain: GAGVSQTPSNKVTEKGKYVELRCDPISGHTALYWYRQSLGQGPEFLIYFQGTGAADDSGLPNDRFFAVRPEGSVSTLKIQRTERGDSAVYLCVSSSPGQGGNQPQHFGDGTRLSIL.

This clonotype was counted many times. The chain couples TRBV28 to TRBJ2-1; unclear D gene. From germline, CDR1 is MDHEN and CDR2 SYDVKM. The CDR3 extends over 12 amino acids. V was pared by 1 base and J by 7 bases, with 5 bases between. The CDR3 DNA reads TGTGCCAGCAGTTTATACCGTAATGAGCAGTTCTTC. Its protein product is CASSLYRNEQFF.

The CDR3 protein is CASSNRDTPSSYNEQFF. The DNA of the CDR3 is TGTGCCAGCAGCAACCGGGACACCCCTAGCTCCTACAATGAGCAGTTCTTC. This chain links TRBV9 with TRBJ2-1, with D perhaps TRBD1 (6 bases). The CDR3 loop spans 17 amino acids. V lost 4 bases, J lost 0 bases, and 17 bases lay in between. Germline values: CDR1 SGDLS, CDR2 YYNGEE.

Worth noting for this clonotype: A much larger clone differs from this one at a single base, so this may be a read error. The chain has TRBV7-8 and TRBJ1-2, with a possible D match to TRBD1 (5 bases). Germline V gene lookup returns CDR1 SGHVS and CDR2 FQNEAQ. The CDR3 is 15 amino acids. This CDR3 is CTSSLGRQGGNGYTF. CDR3 DNA sequence: TGTACCAGCAGCTTAGGTCGGCAGGGAGGAAATGGCTACACCTTC. Combining the CDR3 with reference TRBV7-8 and TRBJ1-2 gives the whole variable domain GAGVSQSPRYKVAKRGQDVALRCDPISGHVSLFWYQQALGQGPEFLTYFQNEAQLDKSGLPSDRFFAERPEGSVSTLKIQRTQQEDSAVYLCTSSLGRQGGNGYTFGSGTRLTVV.

At least ten counts were recorded for this clonotype. The chain joins TRBV7-8 to TRBJ1-5; TRBD1 is a possible D gene (5 bases). V was trimmed by 5 bases and J by 7 bases, leaving 15 bases between them. Germline CDR1 reads SGHVS; CDR2 reads FQNEAQ. The CDR3 has 14 residues. The CDR3 coding sequence is TGTGCCAGCAGCCAACAGGCATTGGGGCAGCCCCAGCATTTT. Protein sequence: CASSQQALGQPQHF. Looking up the rest from reference TRBV7-8 and TRBJ1-5 gives the full variable domain: GAGVSQSPRYKVAKRGQDVALRCDPISGHVSLFWYQQALGQGPEFLTYFQNEAQLDKSGLPSDRFFAERPEGSVSTLKIQRTQQEDSAVYLCASSQQALGQPQHFGDGTRLSIL.

There are many counts of this clonotype. The chain couples TRBV7-8 to TRBJ2-1, with a possible D match to TRBD1 (5 bases). The CDR3 consists of 13 residues. Trimming cost V 4 bases and J 7 bases, with 11 bases left between them. Germline V gives CDR1 SGHVS, CDR2 FQNEAQ. CDR3 nucleotides: TGTGCCAGCAGCTCAGGGCCGCGGAATGAGCAGTTCTTC. Residues: CASSSGPRNEQFF.

The CDR3 region is CATSPGRNYEQYV. The CDR3 coding sequence is TGCGCCACCTCCCCCGGGCGAAACTACGAGCAGTACGTC. The V and J genes are TRBV5-1 and TRBJ2-7; D is ambiguous. Trimming stripped 9 bases from V and 3 bases from J, with 16 bases between. This CDR3 spans 13 amino acids. From germline, CDR1 is SGHRS and CDR2 YFSETQ.

Only a few counts were recorded for this clonotype. The chain combines TRBV6-1 with TRBJ2-7; TRBD1 aligns across 7 bases. CDR1 and CDR2 from the germline V gene are MNHNS and SASEGT. V was clipped by 8 bases and J by 4 bases; unmatched bases: 8. The CDR3 loop spans 13 amino acids. CDR3 protein: CASRPTGAYEQYV. The CDR3 DNA reads TGTGCCAGCCGTCCCACAGGGGCTTACGAGCAGTACGTC.

The chain uses TRBV27 and TRBJ1-6, with D possibly TRBD1 on 6 matching bases. Germline V lookup: CDR1 MNHEY, CDR2 SMNVEV (reference sequence). This CDR3 is built from 16 residues. V gave up 4 bases and J gave up 4 bases, with 14 bases separating them. CDR3 DNA sequence: TGTGCCAGCAGTTGGGACACCCCGGTTTATAATTCACCCCTCCACTTT. Its translation: CASSWDTPVYNSPLHF.

The rearrangement joins TRBV20-1 to TRBJ2-1, with no clear D. Germline CDR1 is DFQATT and CDR2 is SNEGSKA (reference sequence). The V gene lost 5 bases and the J gene lost 3 bases, with 14 bases spanning the gap. The CDR3 is 14 amino acids. The CDR3 protein is CSAPKSGYYNEQFF. In nucleotides, the CDR3 is TGCAGTGCTCCAAAATCCGGTTACTACAATGAGCAGTTCTTC.

In this sample, this clonotype turned up a few times. The chain uses TRBV12-3 or TRBV12-4 and TRBJ1-2, with 7 nucleotides matching TRBD1. After removal of 6 bases from V and 2 bases from J, the junction contained 3 bases not matched to a gene. This CDR3 region has 13 residues. CDR3 coding DNA: TGTGCCAGCAGAAGCAGGGGGAACTATGGCTACACCTTC. Encoded protein: CASRSRGNYGYTF.

V gene TRBV7-3 combines with J gene TRBJ2-1; 9 nucleotides line up with TRBD1. This CDR3 is built from 17 residues. V lost 5 bases, J lost 5 bases, and 13 bases stayed unmatched. Per the germline V gene, CDR1 is SGHTA and CDR2 is FQGTGA. The CDR3 sequence is CASSRGTGRLRDNEQFF. Written as DNA, the CDR3 is TGTGCCAGCAGCCGCGGGACAGGGAGGTTACGTGACAATGAGCAGTTCTTC.

This clonotype has ten or more counts. This rearrangement joins TRBV7-2 to TRBJ2-7, with 8 nucleotides matching TRBD1. The CDR3 is 15 amino acids. The germline CDR1 and CDR2 sequences are SGHTA and FQGNSA. The V gene end was trimmed by 1 base and the J gene end by 3 bases; junction bases not matched to a gene: 5. The CDR3, as DNA: TGTGCCAGCAGCTTAGGACAGGGGCTAGGCTACGAGCAGTACTTC. Its protein product is CASSLGQGLGYEQYF.

The rearrangement links TRBV29-1 to TRBJ2-1; D unclear. From germline, CDR1 is SQVTM and CDR2 ANQGSEA. Trimming took off 7 bases at V and 4 bases at J, with 14 bases between the two ends. This CDR3 is built from 13 residues. The CDR3 region is CSADVDLYNEQFF. The CDR3 DNA reads TGCAGCGCTGACGTTGACTTATACAATGAGCAGTTCTTC.

This clonotype has a single count. The J gene is TRBJ2-7, the V gene TRBV4-1; D possibly corresponds to TRBD1 (6 bases). The CDR3 spans 14 residues. V was cut by 3 bases and J by 0 bases, with 9 bases left in between. Germline assignment: CDR1 MGHRA and CDR2 YSYEKL. The CDR3 reads CASSQGANSYEQYF. In nucleotides, the CDR3 is TGCGCCAGCAGCCAGGGGGCCAACTCCTACGAGCAGTACTTC.

This rearrangement joins TRBV28 to TRBJ2-2; TRBD2 aligns across 16 bases. V shed 4 bases, J shed 3 bases, and the junction held 8 bases outside the gene matches. The CDR3 runs 19 residues. Germline values: CDR1 MDHEN, CDR2 SYDVKM. CDR3 coding DNA: TGTGCCAGCAGTTATTCTGGGACTAGCGGGGGGGCGGACACCGGGGAGCTGTTTTTT. Amino acids: CASSYSGTSGGADTGELFF.

This clonotype was seen a few times. The V gene is TRBV4-1, the J gene TRBJ1-1; unclear D gene. V gave up 0 bases and J gave up 10 bases, with 9 bases separating them. Germline V CDR1 and CDR2: MGHRA, YSYEKL. The CDR3 contains 12 residues. In DNA form, the CDR3 reads TGCGCCAGCAGCCAAGACTTGTCGCGAGCTTTCTTT. It translates to CASSQDLSRAFF.

The chain is built from TRBV28 and TRBJ2-5; D remains unclear. Germline-derived CDR1 and CDR2 are MDHEN and SYDVKM. This CDR3 is built from 15 residues. V was cut by 5 bases and J by 5 bases, with 18 bases left in between. The CDR3 loop is CASSPRHRQDETQYF. DNA of the CDR3: TGTGCCAGCAGTCCACGACACCGCCAAGATGAGACCCAGTACTTC.

The rearrangement links TRBV6-2 or TRBV6-3 to TRBJ2-2; tentatively, D is TRBD2 (6 bases). Deletions cut 5 bases from V and 4 bases from J, with 17 bases between. Germline CDR1 MNHEY, CDR2 SVGEGT. The CDR3 totals 16 residues. DNA of the CDR3: TGTGCCAGCAGTAGACTGCGGCGGGACCCCACCGGGGAGCTGTTTTTT. Protein sequence: CASSRLRRDPTGELFF.

The gene calls are TRBV20-1 and TRBJ1-1, with TRBD1 identical over 10 bases. CDR1 DFQATT and CDR2 SNEGSKA come from the germline V gene (reference sequence). There are 17 residues in the CDR3. Unmatched junction bases numbered 12, after V lost 1 base and J lost 4 bases. DNA for the CDR3: TGCAGTGCTAGAGTAGGGGGACAGGGGTACGTCGTCACTGAAGCTTTCTTT. Its protein product is CSARVGGQGYVVTEAFF.

This clonotype appeared a few times. CDR3 region: CSASSYLAGGFQETQYF. CDR3 DNA: TGCAGTGCTAGCTCTTACCTAGCGGGGGGATTCCAAGAGACCCAGTACTTC. The rearrangement uses TRBV20-1 and TRBJ2-5, with 11 positions matching TRBD2. The CDR3 extends over 17 amino acids. CDR1 is DFQATT and CDR2 is SNEGSKA in the germline V gene (reference sequence). J lost 1 base, V lost 3 bases, and 10 bases had no gene match.

This clonotype was observed once. The chain employs TRBV19 and TRBJ2-2, with TRBD2 matching 14 bases. V lost 5 bases to trimming and J lost 4 bases; unmatched junction nucleotides: 18. CDR1 and CDR2 from the germline V gene are LNHDA and SQIVND (reference sequence). The CDR3 consists of 21 residues. This CDR3 reads CASSVHPLGLAGGPGTGELFF. The CDR3 DNA is TGTGCCAGTAGTGTCCACCCCCTTGGACTAGCGGGGGGTCCGGGCACCGGGGAGCTGTTTTTT.

This clonotype was counted a few times. The chain employs TRBV12-3 or TRBV12-4 and TRBJ1-1; D is uncertain. This CDR3 region has 12 residues. Trimming stripped 5 bases from V and 10 bases from J, with 14 bases between. CDR3 DNA: TGTGCCAGCAGTGAGCTCGGGTGGGGAGCTTTCTTT. Amino acids: CASSELGWGAFF.

The chain is built from TRBV11-2 and TRBJ2-3, with D perhaps assigned TRBD1 or TRBD2 (5 bases each). V gave up 8 bases and J gave up 4 bases, with 16 bases separating them. This CDR3 region has 14 residues. Germline assignment: CDR1 SGHAT and CDR2 FQNNGV. The CDR3 nucleotides are TGTGCCAGCGCCGGGGCTCCCGAGGCAGATACGCAGTATTTT. Translating gives CASAGAPEADTQYF.

The CDR3 DNA sequence: TGTGCCAGCAGCTTATCGGGTCTCCATGGCGAGCAGTACTTC. This codes for CASSLSGLHGEQYF. V and J are TRBV7-4 and TRBJ2-7, with no clear D. The CDR3 is 14 residues long. With 2 bases removed from V and 6 bases from J, the gap between germline ends came to 14 bases. Germline values: CDR1 SGHVT, CDR2 SQSDAQ.

V usage is TRBV6-5 and J usage is TRBJ2-5; D gene ambiguous. Germline values: CDR1 MNHEY, CDR2 SVGAGI. V was pared by 1 base and J by 4 bases, with 7 bases between. This CDR3 region has 13 residues. The CDR3 nucleotides are TGTGCCAGCAGTTACTTGTTTTCAGAGACCCAGTACTTC. This codes for CASSYLFSETQYF.